This TCR beta chain originates from a study of cytomegalovirus exposure and HLA in healthy donors. Study-level points and caveats: Data from an earlier analysis indicated that most TCR beta V segments were productive either about 87% or about 30% of the time.

In the PCR, 60 Vbeta and 13 Jbeta primers were used. The assay was immunoSEQ multiplex PCR, and TCRdb's table has in-frame clones only and misses some. This sample has about 180,000 clones, with more than 65% found just once. Regarding this clone: Its antigen is still unknown.

CDR3 length: 16 amino acids. Germline lookup yields CDR1 SNHLY and CDR2 FYNNEI. Trimming removed 3 bases from V and 8 bases from J; junction bases left unmatched: 15. Input material: PBMCs. The gene calls are TRBV2 and TRBJ1-2; 7 nucleotides line up with TRBD1. The TCR comes from a girl aged 2 to 10 in good health and CMV-seropositive. DNA for the CDR3: TGTGCCAGCAGTGACTACCCGGGACAGAAGGGAGACGGCTACACCTTC. Protein product: CASSDYPGQKGDGYTF.